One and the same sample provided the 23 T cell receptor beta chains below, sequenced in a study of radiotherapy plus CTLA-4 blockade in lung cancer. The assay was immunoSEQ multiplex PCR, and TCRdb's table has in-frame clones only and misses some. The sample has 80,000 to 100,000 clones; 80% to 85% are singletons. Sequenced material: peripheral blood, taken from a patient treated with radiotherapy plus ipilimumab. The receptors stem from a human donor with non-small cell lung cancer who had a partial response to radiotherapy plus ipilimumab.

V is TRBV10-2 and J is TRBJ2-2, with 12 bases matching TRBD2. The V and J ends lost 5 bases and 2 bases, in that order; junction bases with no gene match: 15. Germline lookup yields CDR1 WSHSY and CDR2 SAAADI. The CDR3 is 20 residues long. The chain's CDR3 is CASSWAGASGRATNTGELFF. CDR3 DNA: TGCGCCAGCAGTTGGGCAGGGGCTAGCGGGAGGGCCACAAACACCGGGGAGCTGTTTTTT.

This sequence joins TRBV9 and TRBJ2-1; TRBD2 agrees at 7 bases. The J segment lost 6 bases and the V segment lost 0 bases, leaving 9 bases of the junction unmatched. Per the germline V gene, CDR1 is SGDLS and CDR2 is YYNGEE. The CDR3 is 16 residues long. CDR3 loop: CASSVAGTTPFNEQFF. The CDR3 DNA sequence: TGTGCCAGCAGCGTAGCCGGGACTACCCCTTTCAATGAGCAGTTCTTC.

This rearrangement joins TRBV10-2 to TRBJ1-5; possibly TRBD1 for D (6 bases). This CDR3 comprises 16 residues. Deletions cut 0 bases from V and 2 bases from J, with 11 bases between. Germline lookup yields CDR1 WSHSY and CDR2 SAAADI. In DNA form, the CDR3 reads TGCGCCAGCAGTGAGTCAGGCAGGGGTGGCAATCAGCCCCAGCATTTT. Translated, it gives CASSESGRGGNQPQHF.

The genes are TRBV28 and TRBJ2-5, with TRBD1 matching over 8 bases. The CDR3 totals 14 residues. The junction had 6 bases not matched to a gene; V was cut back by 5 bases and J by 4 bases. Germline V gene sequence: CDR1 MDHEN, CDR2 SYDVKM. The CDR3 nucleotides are TGTGCCAGCAGTCCAGACAGGGGATCAGAGACCCAGTACTTC. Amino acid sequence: CASSPDRGSETQYF.

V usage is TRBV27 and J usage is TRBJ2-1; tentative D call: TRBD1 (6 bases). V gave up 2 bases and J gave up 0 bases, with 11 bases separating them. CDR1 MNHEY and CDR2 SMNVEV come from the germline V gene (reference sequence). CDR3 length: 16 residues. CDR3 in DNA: TGTGCCAGCAGTTTAAGACCAGGGGACTCCTACAATGAGCAGTTCTTC. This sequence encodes CASSLRPGDSYNEQFF.

The CDR3 loop reads CASSWGLDTEAFF. The CDR3 bases are TGTGCCAGCAGTTGGGGGCTGGACACTGAAGCTTTCTTT. The chain combines TRBV27 with TRBJ1-1; maybe TRBD1 (6 bases). This CDR3 spans 13 amino acids. The V gene lost 4 bases and the J gene lost 3 bases, with 9 bases spanning the gap. Germline values: CDR1 MNHEY, CDR2 SMNVEV (reference sequence).

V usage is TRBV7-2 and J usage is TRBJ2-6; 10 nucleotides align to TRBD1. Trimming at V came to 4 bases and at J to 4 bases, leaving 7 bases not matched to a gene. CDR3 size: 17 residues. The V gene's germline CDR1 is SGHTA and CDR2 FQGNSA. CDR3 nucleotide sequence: TGTGCCAGCAGCTCTCCGGGACAGGGGCGAGGGGCCAACGTCCTGACTTTC. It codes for CASSSPGQGRGANVLTF.

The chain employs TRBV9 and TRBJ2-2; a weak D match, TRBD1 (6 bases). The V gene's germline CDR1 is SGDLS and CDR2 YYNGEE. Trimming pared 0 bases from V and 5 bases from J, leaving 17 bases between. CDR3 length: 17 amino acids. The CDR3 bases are TGTGCCAGCAGCGTAGCTACAGGGAACAGTGGAACCGGGGAGCTGTTTTTT. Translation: CASSVATGNSGTGELFF.

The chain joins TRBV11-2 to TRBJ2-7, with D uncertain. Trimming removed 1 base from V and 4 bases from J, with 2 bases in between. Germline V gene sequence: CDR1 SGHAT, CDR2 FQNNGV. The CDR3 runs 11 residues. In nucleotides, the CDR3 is TGTGCCAGCAGCTTAGCGTACGAGCAGTACTTC. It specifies CASSLAYEQYF.

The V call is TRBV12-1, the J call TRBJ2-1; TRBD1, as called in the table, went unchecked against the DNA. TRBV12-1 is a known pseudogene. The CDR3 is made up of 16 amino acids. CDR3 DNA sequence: TGTGCCAGCAGCGAGAGGGACACCCTAGACTACAATGAGCAGTTCTTC. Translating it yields CASSERDTLDYNEQFF.

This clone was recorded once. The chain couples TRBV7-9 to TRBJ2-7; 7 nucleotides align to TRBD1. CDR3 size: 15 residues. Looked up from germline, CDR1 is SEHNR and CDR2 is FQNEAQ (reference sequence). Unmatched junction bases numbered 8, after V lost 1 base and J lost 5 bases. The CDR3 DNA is TGTGCCAGCAGCTTAGAGACAGGGTCAGTCCACGAGCAGTACTTC. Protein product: CASSLETGSVHEQYF.

The CDR3 DNA reads as TGTGCCAGCAGCTTAAACACGCGGGGCACAGATACGCAGTATTTT. Its translation: CASSLNTRGTDTQYF. The chain links TRBV7-9 to TRBJ2-3; D might be TRBD2 (5 bases). The CDR3 has 15 residues. Germline values: CDR1 SEHNR, CDR2 FQNEAQ (reference sequence). Trimming left V 2 bases short and J 1 base short, with 10 bases between.

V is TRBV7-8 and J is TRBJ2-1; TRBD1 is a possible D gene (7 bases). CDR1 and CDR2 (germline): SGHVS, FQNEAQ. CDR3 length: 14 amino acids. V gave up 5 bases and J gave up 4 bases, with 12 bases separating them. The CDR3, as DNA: TGTGCCAGCAGCCCGCGGGACAGATACAATGAGCAGTTCTTC. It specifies CASSPRDRYNEQFF. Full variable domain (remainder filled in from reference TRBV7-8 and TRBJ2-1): GAGVSQSPRYKVAKRGQDVALRCDPISGHVSLFWYQQALGQGPEFLTYFQNEAQLDKSGLPSDRFFAERPEGSVSTLKIQRTQQEDSAVYLCASSPRDRYNEQFFGPGTRLTVL.

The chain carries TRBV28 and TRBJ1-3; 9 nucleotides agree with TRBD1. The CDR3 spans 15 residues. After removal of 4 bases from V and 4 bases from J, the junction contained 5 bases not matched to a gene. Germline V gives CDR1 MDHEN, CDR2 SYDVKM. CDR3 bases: TGTGCCAGCAGTTCCGGACAGGGGTCCGGAAACACCATATATTTT. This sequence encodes CASSSGQGSGNTIYF. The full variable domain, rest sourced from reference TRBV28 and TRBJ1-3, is DVKVTQSSRYLVKRTGEKVFLECVQDMDHENMFWYRQDPGLGLRLIYFSYDVKMKEKGDIPEGYSVSREKKERFSLILESASTNQTSMYLCASSSGQGSGNTIYFGEGSWLTVV.

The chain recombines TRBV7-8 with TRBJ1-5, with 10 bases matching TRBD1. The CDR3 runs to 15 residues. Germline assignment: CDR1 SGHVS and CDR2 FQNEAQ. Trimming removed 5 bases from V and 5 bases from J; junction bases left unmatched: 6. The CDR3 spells CASSPQGTGDQPQHF. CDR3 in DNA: TGTGCCAGCAGCCCGCAAGGGACAGGGGATCAGCCCCAGCATTTT.

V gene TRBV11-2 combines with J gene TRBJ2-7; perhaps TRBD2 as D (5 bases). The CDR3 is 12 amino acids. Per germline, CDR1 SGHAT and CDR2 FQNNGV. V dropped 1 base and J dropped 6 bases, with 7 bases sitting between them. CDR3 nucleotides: TGTGCCAGCAGCTTAGGACGGGGCGAGCAGTACTTC. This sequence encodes CASSLGRGEQYF.

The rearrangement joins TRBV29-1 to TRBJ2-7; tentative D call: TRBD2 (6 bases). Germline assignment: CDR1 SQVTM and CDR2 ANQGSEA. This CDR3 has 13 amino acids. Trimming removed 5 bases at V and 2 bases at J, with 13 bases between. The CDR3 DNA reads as TGCAGCGTTCTTTCGGGGGAAACCTACGAGCAGTACTTC. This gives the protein CSVLSGETYEQYF.

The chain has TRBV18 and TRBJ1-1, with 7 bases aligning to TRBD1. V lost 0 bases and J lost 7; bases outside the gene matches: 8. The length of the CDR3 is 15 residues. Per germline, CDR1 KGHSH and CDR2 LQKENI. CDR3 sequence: CASSPPFRGYYEAFF. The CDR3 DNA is TGTGCCAGCTCACCACCGTTCAGGGGGTATTATGAAGCTTTCTTT.

The DNA for the CDR3 is TGCGCCAGCAGCCAAGATCTCGGGACAGAGCAGTACTTC. It codes for CASSQDLGTEQYF. This chain links TRBV4-1 with TRBJ2-7; a possible D gene is TRBD1 (6 bases). The V gene's germline CDR1 is MGHRA and CDR2 YSYEKL. Trimming removed 0 bases from V and 7 bases from J, with 10 bases in between. The CDR3 sequence is 13 residues long.

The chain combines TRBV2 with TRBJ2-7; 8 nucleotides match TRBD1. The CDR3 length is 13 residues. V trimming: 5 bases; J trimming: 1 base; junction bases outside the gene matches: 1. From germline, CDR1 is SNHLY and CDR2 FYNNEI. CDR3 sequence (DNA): TGTGCCAGCAGTTACAGGGGGTCCTACGAGCAGTACTTC. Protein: CASSYRGSYEQYF.

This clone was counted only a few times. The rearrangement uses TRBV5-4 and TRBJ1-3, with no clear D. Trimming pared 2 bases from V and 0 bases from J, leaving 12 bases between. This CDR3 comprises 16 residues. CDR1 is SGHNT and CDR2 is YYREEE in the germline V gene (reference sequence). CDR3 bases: TGTGCCAGCAGCTTTGGTTCCGCGAACTCTGGAAACACCATATATTTT. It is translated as CASSFGSANSGNTIYF.

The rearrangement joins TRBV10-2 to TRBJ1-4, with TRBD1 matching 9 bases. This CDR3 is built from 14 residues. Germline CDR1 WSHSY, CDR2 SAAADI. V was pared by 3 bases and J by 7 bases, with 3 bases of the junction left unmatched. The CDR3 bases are TGCGCCAGCAGTGAACAGGGGGCGGGTGAAAAACTGTTTTTT. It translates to CASSEQGAGEKLFF.

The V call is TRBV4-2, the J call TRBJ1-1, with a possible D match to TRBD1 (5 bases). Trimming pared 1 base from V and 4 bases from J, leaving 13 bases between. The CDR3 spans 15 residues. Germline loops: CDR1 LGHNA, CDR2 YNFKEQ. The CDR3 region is CASSQGTGGVTEAFF. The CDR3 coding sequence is TGTGCCAGCAGCCAAGGAACCGGGGGGGTCACTGAAGCTTTCTTT.